This is a list of T cell receptor beta chains from one sample in a study of blood T cell repertoires in COVID-19. Sequencing used immunoSEQ multiplex PCR; TCRdb keeps in-frame clones, though not all of them. The sample holds about 300,000 clones, 70% to 90% seen once. The sample consisted of peripheral blood. The receptors were gathered from a man aged 70-80 years with acute or convalescent COVID-19. Both conserved end residues are part of each CDR3. The D gene is left open where the match is weak. Expanded clones are given a class, and other clones once, few, many or no size at all.

j_call | clone_size | v_call | d_call | cdr3_nt | cdr3_aa
TRBJ2-3 | . | TRBV19 | . | TGTGCCAGCAGTAGATTATCAGGAGATACGCAGTATTTT | CASSRLSGDTQYF
TRBJ2-7 | . | TRBV4-1 | . | TGCGCCAGCAGCTATCAGGGGCGGGAGCAGTACTTC | CASSYQGREQYF
TRBJ1-1 | . | TRBV7-2 | . | TGTGCCAGCAGCTTAGGAGCAGGGATTGTTCACACTGAAGCTTTCTTT | CASSLGAGIVHTEAFF
TRBJ1-6 | . | TRBV6-2/TRBV6-3 | . | TGTGCCAGCAGCCGAGGGATAAATTCACCCCTCCACTTT | CASSRGINSPLHF
TRBJ2-7 | . | TRBV6-2/TRBV6-3 | . | TGTGCCAGCAGTTACTCGGCCTCACAACTAAACTACGAGCAGTACTTC | CASSYSASQLNYEQYF
TRBJ2-3 | once | TRBV30 | TRBD2 | TGTGCCTGGAGTGGCGGGAGTAGCACAGATACGCAGTATTTT | CAWSGGSSTDTQYF
TRBJ1-2 | . | TRBV25-1 | TRBD1 | TGTGCCAGCAGTTCGCTTGACAGGGGCGACTATGGCTACACCTTC | CASSSLDRGDYGYTF
TRBJ1-2 | few | TRBV5-4 | . | TGTGCCAGCAGCGCCGATGTTGCGAGGGTCTATGGCTACACCTTC | CASSADVARVYGYTF
TRBJ1-5 | . | TRBV10-2 | TRBD1 | TGCGCCAGCAGTGAAAACGGACAGGGGGTCGATCAGCCCCAGCATTTT | CASSENGQGVDQPQHF
TRBJ2-1 | . | TRBV5-1 | TRBD2 | TGCGCCAGCAGCGGGACTAGCGGGCCTGCTAATGAGCAGTTCTTC | CASSGTSGPANEQFF
TRBJ1-4 | . | TRBV7-2 | . | TGTGCCAGCAGTTCGGGTGAAAAACTGTTTTTT | CASSSGEKLFF
TRBJ2-3 | . | TRBV11-3 | TRBD1 | TGTGCCAGCAGCCCATCGGGACAGGGAACAGATACGCAGTATTTT | CASSPSGQGTDTQYF
TRBJ2-5 | . | TRBV10-3 | TRBD2 | TGTGCCATCAGTGACGGCGGGAGGGTACAAGAGACCCAGTACTTC | CAISDGGRVQETQYF
TRBJ1-5 | . | TRBV3-1/TRBV3-2 | . | TGTGCCAGCAGCCAAGGGCCTGGCAATCAGCCCCAGCATTTT | CASSQGPGNQPQHF
TRBJ2-5 | . | TRBV19 | TRBD1 | TGTGCCAGTAGTCACCACCGACAGGGCGGTGAGACCCAGTACTTC | CASSHHRQGGETQYF
TRBJ2-5 | . | TRBV4-2 | TRBD2 | TGTGCCAGCAGCCACGACGGACTAGCGGGAGGTGAGACCCAGTACTTC | CASSHDGLAGGETQYF
TRBJ2-7 | . | TRBV6-5 | . | TGTGCCAGCAGGCCAGGGCAATTCTACGAGCAGTACTTC | CASRPGQFYEQYF
TRBJ1-5 | . | TRBV19 | TRBD1 | TGTGCCAGTAGTATTATGACAGGGAATCAGCCCCAGCATTTT | CASSIMTGNQPQHF
TRBJ1-1 | . | TRBV19 | . | TGTGCCAGTAGTATAGTCCAGGGAGAAGCTTTCTTT | CASSIVQGEAFF
TRBJ1-1 | once | TRBV27 | TRBD1 | TGTGCCAGCAAGTCGGGACAGGGGCGGACTGAAGCTTTCTTT | CASKSGQGRTEAFF
TRBJ2-7 | . | TRBV7-2 | TRBD2 | TGTGCCAGCAGCTCCCCATCCGCGGGGGGCGAGGGGTACGAGCAGTACTTC | CASSSPSAGGEGYEQYF
TRBJ1-5 | . | TRBV11-2 | . | TGTGCCAGCAGTTACCAGGGTGGCAATCAGCCCCAGCATTTT | CASSYQGGNQPQHF
TRBJ2-2 | . | TRBV7-2 | . | TGTGCCAGCAGCCCGAAATCCCGTCTTACCGGGAGTGTCACCGGGGAGCTGTTTTTT | CASSPKSRLTGSVTGELFF
TRBJ2-5 | . | TRBV29-1 | . | TGCAGCGTGGAGGGGCCACGCCGGGAGACCCAGTACTTC | CSVEGPRRETQYF
TRBJ1-2 | . | TRBV7-9 | . | TGTGCCAGCAACCAAATGACTGAGAAGAACTACACCTTC | CASNQMTEKNYTF
TRBJ2-2 | . | TRBV5-4 | TRBD1 | TGTGCCAGCAGCCCACCGGGACAGGGCTCGATCGGGGAGCTGTTTTTT | CASSPPGQGSIGELFF